This entry lists 29 T cell receptor beta chains sequenced from one sample in a study of CD8+CD57+ T cells in acquired aplastic anemia. CDR3 and TCR beta VDJ profiling relied on a genomic DNA template. TCRdb re-derived calls from the reads in MiXCR, one entry per CDR3 protein. The profile shows some 160,000 distinct CDR3 sequences, around half of them singletons. Patients included in sequencing had previously demonstrated CD8+CD57+ cell expansion by flow cytometry. The sequenced material came from sorted CD4+, CD8+, or CD8+CD57+ T cells (not recorded which) from PBMCs. The receptors originated from a human donor with aplastic anemia.

This chain links TRBV29-1 with TRBJ2-7; possible D gene TRBD1, 6 bases. Germline CDR1 reads SQVTM; CDR2 reads ANQGSEA. There are 13 residues in the CDR3. This CDR3 reads CSFLTGRGHEQYF. In nucleotides, the CDR3 is TGCAGTTTTTTGACAGGTCGAGGGCACGAGCAGTACTTC.

The rearrangement uses TRBV19 and TRBJ1-3; maybe TRBD1 (5 bases). This CDR3 has 15 residues. V was shortened by 8 bases and J by 0 bases, with 14 bases between the two germline ends. Germline V lookup: CDR1 LNHDA, CDR2 SQIVND (reference sequence). CDR3 residues: CASSMGGISGNTIYF. The CDR3 nucleotides read TGTGCCAGTTCAATGGGGGGGATCTCTGGAAACACCATATATTTT.

Ten or more counts support this clonotype. This chain links TRBV6-1 with TRBJ2-2; the match to TRBD2 covers 8 bases. With V trimmed by 9 bases and J by 0 bases, 6 bases remained unmatched. The CDR3 spans 15 residues. Germline CDR1 MNHNS, CDR2 SASEGT. CDR3 protein: CASLTSGSNTGELFF. As DNA, the CDR3 is TGTGCCAGTCTCACTAGCGGCTCGAACACCGGGGAGCTGTTTTTT.

This sequence joins TRBV24-1 and TRBJ2-5; D is unclear. CDR3 length: 14 residues. V was cut by 3 bases and J by 5 bases, with 12 bases left in between. CDR1 KGHDR and CDR2 SFDVKD come from the germline V gene. The CDR3: CATSDRVFGETQYF. CDR3 coding DNA: TGTGCCACCAGTGATCGGGTCTTCGGGGAGACCCAGTACTTC.

This clonotype was found many times. The V and J genes are TRBV5-1 and TRBJ2-1, with a possible D match to TRBD2 (6 bases). There are 15 residues in the CDR3. V was shortened by 6 bases and J by 5 bases, with 18 bases between the two germline ends. Germline loops: CDR1 SGHRS, CDR2 YFSETQ. CDR3 region: CASTLLAGNDNEQFF. The CDR3 region has the DNA TGCGCCAGCACCCTACTAGCAGGCAACGACAATGAGCAGTTCTTC.

In regard to this clonotype: The junction shows a germline mismatch at one end, possibly a read error. The V and J genes are TRBV10-2 and TRBJ2-1, with 13 positions matching TRBD2. The CDR3 consists of 15 residues. In germline, CDR1 is WSHSY, CDR2 SAAADI. The CDR3 DNA sequence: TGCGCCAGCAGTTCAGGGACTAGCGGGATTAATGGGCAGTTCTTC. This encodes CASSSGTSGINGQFF.

The table lists this clonotype with a count of one. Since a much larger clone is just one base distant, this may be a read error. The chain combines TRBV6-5 with TRBJ2-2; possibly TRBD2 for D (6 bases). The CDR3 has 15 residues. Germline CDR1 and CDR2: MNHEY and SVGAGI. The CDR3 DNA sequence: TGTGCCAGCAGTTATTCTCGAGCGGGCACCGGGGGGCTGTTTTTT. It yields the protein CASSYSRAGTGGLFF.

J is TRBJ2-7 and V is TRBV10-3; TRBD1 matches 7 bases. The CDR3 has 15 amino acids. Per germline, CDR1 ENHRY and CDR2 SYGVKD. V was clipped by 2 bases and J by 5 bases; unmatched bases: 9. CDR3 in DNA: TGTGCCATCAGTGAGCTCACAGGGGCATACGACGAGCAGTACTTC. It yields the protein CAISELTGAYDEQYF.

The table lists this clonotype with many counts. The gene calls are TRBV6-5 and TRBJ1-2; 9 positions match TRBD1. The CDR3 runs 17 residues. Germline assignment: CDR1 MNHEY and CDR2 SVGAGI. J was trimmed by 2 bases and V by 4 bases; bases with no gene match: 11. The CDR3 bases are TGTGCCAGCAGTTCTAACGACAGGGGGATCGGCAACTATGGCTACACCTTC. This sequence encodes CASSSNDRGIGNYGYTF.

The V gene is TRBV6-1, the J gene TRBJ2-5; perhaps TRBD1 as D (6 bases). The germline V gene has CDR1 MNHNS and CDR2 SASEGT. The V gene lost 7 bases and the J gene lost 7 bases, with 25 bases spanning the gap. The CDR3 contains 16 residues. CDR3 protein: CASILNSQTGSRTQYF. In DNA, the CDR3 is TGTGCCAGCATCCTTAACTCGCAGACAGGTTCGAGGACCCAGTACTTC.

This clonotype was observed at least ten times. The rearrangement uses TRBV24-1 and TRBJ2-3; tentatively, D is TRBD1 (5 bases). The V gene lost 9 bases and the J gene lost 2 bases, with 17 bases spanning the gap. Germline V gene lookup returns CDR1 KGHDR and CDR2 SFDVKD. This CDR3 contains 15 residues. In nucleotides, the CDR3 is TGTGCCACCCAGGGTTTGACTGGGCTCACAGATACGCAGTATTTT. This gives the protein CATQGLTGLTDTQYF.

This clonotype counts as medium-sized. The chain joins TRBV2 to TRBJ2-7; 11 nucleotides line up with TRBD2. Per germline, CDR1 SNHLY and CDR2 FYNNEI. The J segment lost 3 bases and the V segment lost 10 bases, leaving 2 bases of the junction unmatched. The CDR3 runs to 12 residues. The CDR3 DNA sequence: TGTGCCACCGGGACTAGCGGCTACGAGCAGTACTTC. Protein sequence: CATGTSGYEQYF.

V is TRBV30 and J is TRBJ2-1, with a weak D call TRBD1 (5 bases). V was trimmed by 2 bases and J by 9 bases, leaving 14 bases between them. The CDR3 length is 13 residues. Germline V gene lookup returns CDR1 GTSNPN and CDR2 SVGIG (reference sequence). The CDR3 DNA is TGTGCCTGGAGTCCGCTCCAGGGTGGTGAGCAGTTCTTC. Amino acid sequence: CAWSPLQGGEQFF.

V and J are TRBV7-2 and TRBJ2-5, with D perhaps given as TRBD1 or TRBD2 (5 bases each). Germline assignment: CDR1 SGHTA and CDR2 FQGNSA. V lost 5 bases, J lost 2 bases, and 15 bases lay in between. This CDR3 comprises 15 residues. The CDR3 loop is CASSPRTGPQETQYF. In DNA form, the CDR3 reads TGTGCCAGCAGCCCACGGACGGGGCCTCAAGAGACCCAGTACTTC.

The chain employs TRBV19 and TRBJ2-7, with 7 bases lining up with TRBD2. Germline V lookup: CDR1 LNHDA, CDR2 SQIVND (reference sequence). The V segment lost 3 bases and the J segment 2 bases; nucleotides outside the gene matches: 4. The CDR3 has 14 residues. CDR3 nucleotide sequence: TGTGCCAGTAGTATCCAGACTAGCACCTACGAGCAGTACTTC. It codes for CASSIQTSTYEQYF.

To note about this clonotype: In this CDR3 the conserved last residue, phenylalanine or tryptophan, is missing, so a read error is likely. The V and J genes are TRBV7-2 and TRBJ2-1; D unclear. The CDR3 length is 11 residues. Germline-derived CDR1 and CDR2 are SGHTA and FQGNSA. V was clipped by 2 bases and J by 9 bases, with 5 bases between them. The CDR3 here is CASSLFGEQFL. The CDR3 DNA follows: TGTGCCAGCAGCTTATTTGGTGAGCAGTTCCTC.

This chain connects TRBV10-1 to TRBJ2-3, with D unresolved. This CDR3 has 14 amino acids. The V gene's germline CDR1 is WNHNN and CDR2 SYGVQD (reference sequence). V was clipped by 3 bases and J by 2 bases, with 9 bases between them. The CDR3 sequence is CASSDSSFTDTQYF. The DNA of the CDR3 is TGCGCCAGCAGTGATAGCAGCTTCACAGATACGCAGTATTTT.

This clonotype showed up many times. J is TRBJ1-3 and V is TRBV6-1; 9 bases map to TRBD1. The V gene end was trimmed by 5 bases and the J gene end by 3 bases; junction bases not matched to a gene: 5. Germline assignment: CDR1 MNHNS and CDR2 SASEGT. This CDR3 has 15 amino acids. The CDR3 coding sequence is TGTGCCAGCAGTCAACAGGGGGCTCGTGGAAACACCATATATTTT. Translated, it gives CASSQQGARGNTIYF.

The chain carries TRBV30 and TRBJ1-6, with a possible D match to TRBD1 (6 bases). This CDR3 has 14 amino acids. Trimming took off 4 bases at V and 7 bases at J, with 14 bases between the two ends. Germline V lookup: CDR1 GTSNPN, CDR2 SVGIG (reference sequence). The CDR3 DNA follows: TGTGCCTGGACCCCTGGGGGGGCGAATTCACCCCTCCACTTT. Translation: CAWTPGGANSPLHF. The variable domain in full, with the rest retrieved from reference TRBV30 and TRBJ1-6, is SQTIHQWPATLVQPVGSPLSLECTVEGTSNPNLYWYRQAAGRGLQLLFYSVGIGQISSEVPQNLSASRPQDRQFILSSKKLLLSDSGFYLCAWTPGGANSPLHFGNGTRLTVT.

This clonotype was observed a few times. The rearrangement links TRBV10-3 to TRBJ2-7; possibly TRBD2 for D (5 bases). Germline CDR1 reads ENHRY; CDR2 reads SYGVKD. The ends were cut back, 5 bases at V and 3 bases at J, with 11 bases in the middle. The length of the CDR3 is 13 residues. CDR3 amino acids: CAISKLGVYEQYF. CDR3 sequence (DNA): TGTGCCATCAGTAAGCTCGGGGTCTACGAGCAGTACTTC.

This clonotype was seen a handful of times. This chain links TRBV6-2 or TRBV6-3 with TRBJ1-5; no definite D call. Per germline, CDR1 MNHEY and CDR2 SVGEGT. The V end was cut by 0 bases, the J end by 5 bases, with 5 bases between. The CDR3 is 13 residues long. The DNA of the CDR3 is TGTGCCAGCAGTTACTCTATCGATCAGCCCCAGCATTTT. Translated, it gives CASSYSIDQPQHF.

This clonotype was recorded once. This chain connects TRBV19 to TRBJ1-1; D not resolved. Germline CDR1 reads LNHDA; CDR2 reads SQIVND (reference sequence). The CDR3 consists of 14 residues. Trimming took 3 bases from V and 0 from J, leaving 8 bases between them. The CDR3 loop reads CASSIQGMNTEAFF. The DNA for the CDR3 is TGTGCCAGTAGTATCCAAGGGATGAACACTGAAGCTTTCTTT.

The chain is built from TRBV19 and TRBJ1-1; D uncertain. Germline V CDR1 and CDR2: LNHDA, SQIVND (reference sequence). This CDR3 comprises 13 residues. Trimming removed 3 bases at V and 7 bases at J, with 12 bases between. The CDR3 sequence: CASSIFPWGEAFF. The CDR3 nucleotides read TGTGCCAGTAGTATTTTTCCTTGGGGTGAAGCTTTCTTT. Looking up the rest from reference TRBV19 and TRBJ1-1 gives the full variable domain: DGGITQSPKYLFRKEGQNVTLSCEQNLNHDAMYWYRQDPGQGLRLIYYSQIVNDFQKGDIAEGYSVSREKKESFPLTVTSAQKNPTAFYLCASSIFPWGEAFFGQGTRLTVV.

This clonotype was detected many times. The chain is built from TRBV19 and TRBJ2-5, with D possibly TRBD2 on 5 matching bases. V was clipped by 4 bases and J by 4 bases, with 10 bases between them. There are 13 residues in the CDR3. The germline V gene encodes CDR1 LNHDA and CDR2 SQIVND (reference sequence). The CDR3 protein is CASSTGLRETQYF. Written as DNA, the CDR3 is TGTGCCAGTAGTACTGGACTGAGAGAGACCCAGTACTTC.

V is TRBV15 and J is TRBJ2-3, with TRBD2 matching over 8 bases. Germline trimming cut 1 base from V and 2 bases from J; bases unmatched to any gene: 5. The length of the CDR3 is 16 residues. Germline loops: CDR1 LNHNV, CDR2 YYDKDF (reference sequence). The chain's CDR3 is CATSRGLAQLTDTQYF. The CDR3, as DNA: TGTGCCACCAGCAGAGGACTAGCGCAACTCACAGATACGCAGTATTTT.

This clonotype was seen repeatedly, ten times or more. The gene calls are TRBV5-4 and TRBJ2-1; TRBD2 matches 7 bases. Germline V gene data show CDR1 as SGHNT and CDR2 as YYREEE (reference sequence). The V segment lost 3 bases and the J segment 4 bases; nucleotides outside the gene matches: 13. The CDR3 loop spans 17 amino acids. CDR3 nucleotide sequence: TGTGCCAGCAGCTCCCCTTGGGGGGGAGCGGGATACAATGAGCAGTTCTTC. Its translation: CASSSPWGGAGYNEQFF.

With regard to this clonotype: This clone may be a read error of a much larger clone one base away. This chain links TRBV5-1 with TRBJ1-1; the D gene is possibly TRBD1 (6 bases). The V end was cut by 4 bases, the J end by 5 bases, with 12 bases between. CDR3 size: 13 residues. Germline V gene data show CDR1 as SGHRS and CDR2 as YFSETQ. The CDR3 nucleotides are TGCGCCAGCAGCGCTATAAGGGGGACTGAAGCTTTCTTT. It encodes CASSAIRGTEAFF.

The chain couples TRBV5-4 to TRBJ2-1; D remains ambiguous. CDR1 is SGHNT, CDR2 YYREEE, per germline (reference sequence). V lost 7 bases and J 7 bases, leaving 9 bases between the germline ends. CDR3 size: 11 residues. The CDR3 DNA reads TGTGCCAGCGGCGTGGGAAATGAGCAGTTCTTC. Translated, it gives CASGVGNEQFF.

This clonotype was observed many times. This rearrangement joins TRBV9 to TRBJ2-2; D is undetermined. CDR3 length: 12 amino acids. Between the trimmed V and J ends, which lost 4 bases and 6 bases, there was a span of 7 bases. Germline CDR1 reads SGDLS; CDR2 reads YYNGEE. The CDR3 DNA follows: TGTGCCAGCAGCACTCGGGCCGGGGAGCTGTTTTTT. It translates to CASSTRAGELFF.